This T cell receptor beta chain was recorded in a study of T cells in Graves' hyperthyroidism and ophthalmopathy (dated by TCRdb to 2018 to 2020). A note on the overall study: Peripheral blood was sampled at the time of initial diagnosis, prior to any treatment. Prospective prediction of ophthalmopathy was tested in an independent validation cohort of approximately 18 hyperthyroidism patients and some 17 patients who later progressed to ophthalmopathy. Following sampling, methimazole starting at 30 mg daily was given to hyperthyroidism patients, and high-dose intravenous methylprednisolone was given to ophthalmopathy patients. TCR V-J signatures able to tell the groups apart were searched for in a discovery cohort of approximately 95 patients, of whom more than 40 had Graves' ophthalmopathy and roughly 58 had stable Graves' hyperthyroidism. The 100 or so discovery patients were randomly divided into training and test sets at a 7:3 ratio. In addition, the study compared T-cell repertoires in thyroid tissue and in blood from about six Graves' hyperthyroidism patients. TCR Vbeta CDR3 sequencing of approximately 140 peripheral blood samples (under 45 ophthalmopathy, about 75 hyperthyroidism and roughly 17 progressor patients) is reported in the paper. Broader findings and caveats from the paper: Most expanded thyroid clonotypes (frequency above 0.001) were also found in blood, which suggests that blood repertoires may mirror thyroid immune responses. No statistical method was used to fix the sample size in advance, and group allocation was not hidden from the investigators. During validation, the model predicted progression to ophthalmopathy a median of around 6 months ahead of onset, with roughly 65% sensitivity and about 72% specificity. In cross-validation, a model built on a 13 V-J signature told ophthalmopathy apart from stable hyperthyroidism with about 90% sensitivity and about 81% specificity, and in testing the same model reached 80%/75%.

Graves' hyperthyroidism was defined as stable when no progression to ophthalmopathy occurred over 18 months of follow-up. Hyperthyroidism patients were newly diagnosed, with disease duration under 2 months, and aged 18 to 65 years. Any patient with an uncontrolled infection, another autoimmune disease, pregnancy or lactation was excluded. Diagnoses were established on the basis of clinical symptoms, serum thyroxine and TRAb, thyroid ultrasound, and orbital computed tomography. PBMCs were isolated from 10 ml of fresh peripheral blood by Ficoll-Paque density gradient centrifugation. Total RNA was extracted with Trizol reagent, and quality was checked on an Agilent 2100 Bioanalyzer. The TCR beta CDR3 regions were amplified from RNA transcripts. The TCR CDR3 was subjected to a first round of RT-PCR using the HTBI primer set and the Qiagen OneStep RT-PCR kit. A second multiplex PCR round built the libraries, followed by size selection and purification. Sequencing of the libraries was done on an Illumina HiSeq2000 using paired-end 100 bp reads. On the authors' methods: SOAPnuke was used to process the raw data, throwing out any read that contained adapters or uncalled bases, had a mean Phred below 15, or lacked an exact constant-primer or identifier match. High-quality paired reads were merged with COPE v1.2.5, and unique nucleotide sequences were defined as clonotypes. MiTCR v1.1 was used to align the clonotypes against IMGT TRBV, TRBD and TRBJ reference segments. The analysis included only V-J combinations with a frequency above 0.0001, which together covered about 99% of the repertoires. A TCS score was defined as the ratio between F50 (clonal expansion) and ExV (chaos), using BLOSUM62-based TCRdist between CDR3 peptides within each V-J. Welch's t-statistics and random forest reduced 450 to 600 V-J features to about 12, which were used in a naive Bayes classifier (R e1071). Through fastp at Q25 and MiXCR, TCRdb rebuilt clones from the public reads, retaining in-frame beta chains. One record per CDR3 amino acid sequence lists the most common genes and DNA. The V and J calls shown here were made by TCRdb, not taken from the authors' results. This sample holds about 560,000 distinct CDR3 sequences; 16% were observed only once. The top ten constitute roughly 18% of the sample.

CDR1 is given as LGHNT and CDR2 as FRNRAP, both from the germline V gene. Unmatched junction bases come to 5, with V trimmed by 4 bases and J by 3 bases. Measured from the cysteine to the phenylalanine, the CDR3 is 15 residues long. Just the 45-base CDR3 DNA is kept, in frame starting at base 1. This clonotype occurred many times. Its antigen specificity is not known. No base quality values were provided; no much bigger clone lies one nucleotide off. The specimen sequenced was blood. This TCR came from a woman aged 18-35 years with Graves' hyperthyroidism. The sequence links TRBV12-5 to TRBJ2-3, with 9 junctional bases fitting TRBD1. At the DNA level, the sequence is TGTGCTAGTGGTTACCGGGACAGGGAGACAGATACGCAGTATTTT. It is translated as CASGYRDRETDTQYF.